Listed below are T cell receptor beta chains from one sample, sequenced in a study of cytomegalovirus exposure and HLA in healthy donors. The assay was immunoSEQ multiplex PCR, and TCRdb's table has in-frame clones only and misses some. This repertoire shows roughly 150,000 clones, approximately 82% found once; its top ten account for more than 1.4%. What was sequenced was PBMCs. These TCRs come from a male donor in good health and CMV-seronegative. CDR3s include the opening cysteine and the closing phenylalanine or tryptophan. The D gene is left open where the match is weak. Size values are once, few and many counts, or a class for expanded clones, and some rows have none.

clone_size	v_call	d_call	j_call	cdr3_nt	cdr3_aa
-	TRBV6-1	-	TRBJ2-5	TGTGCCAGCAGTAGGGGTGGTGAGGAGACCCAGTACTTC	CASSRGGEETQYF
once	TRBV29-1	-	TRBJ1-2	TGCAGCGTTGTGGGCGTATCCGGTGGCTACACCTTC	CSVVGVSGGYTF
-	TRBV6-6	-	TRBJ1-2	TGTGCCAGCAGTCAGTCCAGGGGTAACTATGGCTACACCTTC	CASSQSRGNYGYTF
few	TRBV29-1	TRBD1	TRBJ2-7	TGCAGCGCCGGACAGGGGGCAAGTGAGCAGTACTTC	CSAGQGASEQYF
few	TRBV5-1	-	TRBJ2-6	TGCGCCAGCTCCCTTACAGGGTCTGGGGCCAACGTCCTGACTTTC	CASSLTGSGANVLTF
-	TRBV11-2	-	TRBJ2-2	TGTGCCAGCAGCCCCCAGCGGAACACCGGGGAGCTGTTTTTT	CASSPQRNTGELFF
-	TRBV5-4	-	TRBJ2-3	TGTGCCAGCAGTTTCGGGACGGGAGCGGACCTCACAGATACGCAGTATTTT	CASSFGTGADLTDTQYF
-	TRBV9	TRBD1	TRBJ2-7	TGTGCCAGCAGCGCCAGACAGGGCTCCTACGAGCAGTACTTC	CASSARQGSYEQYF
few	TRBV27	-	TRBJ2-7	TGTGCCAGCAGTTCAGGGGCCTACGAGCAGTACTTC	CASSSGAYEQYF
few	TRBV4-1	-	TRBJ2-2	TGCGCCAGCAGCCAAGATCGGCGGGGGGAGCTGTTTTTT	CASSQDRRGELFF
-	TRBV6-5	TRBD1	TRBJ1-2	TGTGCCAGCAGTTGGGACAGTCTCTATGGCTACACCTTC	CASSWDSLYGYTF
few	TRBV4-2	-	TRBJ2-1	TGTGCCAGCAGCCAAGACAGCAATGAGCAGTTCTTC	CASSQDSNEQFF
-	TRBV18	-	TRBJ1-1	TGTGCCAGCTCAGACACAGGCCTTACTGAAGCTTTCTTT	CASSDTGLTEAFF
-	TRBV27	TRBD1	TRBJ1-2	TGTGCCAGCAGTTTCGGGCAGGGGGGCTATGGCTACACCTTC	CASSFGQGGYGYTF
-	TRBV4-3	TRBD1	TRBJ1-2	TGCGCCAGCAGCCGTTCAGGGGGGATCCTGGACTATGGCTACACCTTC	CASSRSGGILDYGYTF
-	TRBV28	-	TRBJ1-1	TGTGCCAGCAGTTTATCGGGACATGGAAACACTGAAGCTTTCTTT	CASSLSGHGNTEAFF
-	TRBV28	-	TRBJ1-5	TGTGCCAGCAGGGGCAGCAATCAGCCCCAGCATTTT	CASRGSNQPQHF
-	TRBV28	TRBD1	TRBJ1-2	TGTGCCAGCAGTACTCCGATCACAGGGGGCAGTGGCTACACCTTC	CASSTPITGGSGYTF
-	TRBV6-1	-	TRBJ1-2	TGTGCCAGCAGTGAAGCGGGGGCCGAATATGGCTACACCTTC	CASSEAGAEYGYTF
few	TRBV28	-	TRBJ1-5	TGTGCCAGCAGTACACTCAGGGGTTCTCAGCCCCAGCATTTT	CASSTLRGSQPQHF
-	TRBV2	TRBD2	TRBJ2-1	TGTGCCAGCGTAGCGGGGACCTACAATGAGCAGTTCTTC	CASVAGTYNEQFF
-	TRBV2	TRBD2	TRBJ2-7	TGTGCCAGCTCCGGACTAGCTTATGGCGAGCAGTACTTC	CASSGLAYGEQYF
-	TRBV19	-	TRBJ1-6	TGTGCCAGTAGCCACACCCTCGGGGCCTATAATTCACCCCTCCACTTT	CASSHTLGAYNSPLHF
-	TRBV5-4	-	TRBJ1-1	TGTGCCAGCAGCTACAGGGCCCTGAACACTGAAGCTTTCTTT	CASSYRALNTEAFF
-	TRBV25-1	TRBD1	TRBJ1-2	TGTGCCAGCAGTGAATATGGGACAGCCTATGGCTACACCTTC	CASSEYGTAYGYTF
-	TRBV5-1	TRBD2	TRBJ2-1	TGCGCCAGCAGCCAGGGACTAGCAAAGAGTAATGAGCAGTTCTTC	CASSQGLAKSNEQFF
-	TRBV4-3	-	TRBJ1-1	TGCGCCAGCAGCCAAGGGGCGCTCGGACGCGGGGGTACTGAAGCTTTCTTT	CASSQGALGRGGTEAFF
-	TRBV28	-	TRBJ2-1	TGTGCCAGCAGTTTCCCGGGTTCCTACAATGAGCAGTTCTTC	CASSFPGSYNEQFF
-	TRBV6-5	TRBD1	TRBJ2-7	TGTGCCAGCAGTTACTCGACGGGACAGGGCTACGAGCAGTACTTC	CASSYSTGQGYEQYF
few	TRBV7-2	-	TRBJ1-1	TGTGCCAGCAGCTTAGGACGGGGGAGAGCTGAAGCTTTCTTT	CASSLGRGRAEAFF
-	TRBV19	TRBD1	TRBJ2-3	TGTGCCAGTAGTCCACAGGGGACAGATACGCAGTATTTT	CASSPQGTDTQYF